This T cell receptor beta chain came from a study of blood T cell repertoires in COVID-19. Study details: Spain, Italy and the United States supplied samples that represented acute and convalescent COVID-19.

In the authors' methods: Amplification with reference gene primers provided the estimates of nucleated cell counts. This table comes from immunoSEQ multiplex PCR, and its TCRdb copy is limited to in-frame clones, with some not included. That table supplies the V and J calls and clone size; D and trimming were determined from the DNA. The sample shows 75,000 to 90,000 clones, around 87% of them seen only once. The CDR3 length is 17 residues. J was trimmed by 2 bases and V by 7 bases; bases with no gene match: 7. The germline V gene has CDR1 MNHEY and CDR2 SMNVEV (reference sequence). This clone has a single count.

The clonotype was recovered from a man older than 75 with active or convalescent COVID-19. The sequenced sample was peripheral blood. The V call is TRBV27, the J call TRBJ2-6, with 11 bases fitting TRBD1. The CDR3 sequence: CASTPGQGATGANVLTF. DNA of the CDR3: TGTGCCAGCACCCCAGGACAGGGGGCAACTGGGGCCAACGTCCTGACTTTC. The full variable domain, in which reference TRBV27 and TRBJ2-6 provide the parts outside the CDR3, is EAQVTQNPRYLITVTGKKLTVTCSQNMNHEYMSWYRQDPGLGLRQIYYSMNVEVTDKGDVPEGYKVSRKEKRNFPLILESPSPNQTSLYFCASTPGQGATGANVLTFGAGSRLTVL.